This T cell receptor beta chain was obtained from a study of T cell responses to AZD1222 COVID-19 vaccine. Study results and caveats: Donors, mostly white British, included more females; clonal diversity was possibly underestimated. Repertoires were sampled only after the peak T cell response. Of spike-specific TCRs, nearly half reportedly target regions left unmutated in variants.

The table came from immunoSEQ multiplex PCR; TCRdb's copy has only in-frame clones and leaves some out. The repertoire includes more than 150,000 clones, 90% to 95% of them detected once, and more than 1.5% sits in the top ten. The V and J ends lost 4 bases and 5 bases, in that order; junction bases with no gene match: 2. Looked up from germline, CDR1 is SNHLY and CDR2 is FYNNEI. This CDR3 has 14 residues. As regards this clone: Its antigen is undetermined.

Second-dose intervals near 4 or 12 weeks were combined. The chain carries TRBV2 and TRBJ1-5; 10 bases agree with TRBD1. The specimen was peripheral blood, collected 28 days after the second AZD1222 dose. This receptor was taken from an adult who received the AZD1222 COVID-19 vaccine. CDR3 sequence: CASSVDRGHQPQHF. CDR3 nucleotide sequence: TGTGCCAGCAGTGTAGACAGGGGGCATCAGCCCCAGCATTTT.